The 9 T cell receptor beta chains reported below all come from one sample, sequenced in a study of shared clonotypes between healthy human individuals. Some clones are missing from TCRdb's copy, which holds only in-frame ones; the method was immunoSEQ multiplex PCR. This sample yields 780,000 or so clones, of which 55% to 80% are seen a single time; around 1.8% belongs to the top ten. Sequencing used memory CD4+ T cells sorted from blood. The subset here: CD45RA-negative fraction. The receptors originated from a woman aged 30 to 39 in good health.

The chain combines TRBV5-4 with TRBJ2-1; D not certain. The CDR3 has 15 residues. Trimming pared 1 base from V and 5 bases from J, leaving 13 bases between. Germline CDR1 and CDR2: SGHNT and YYREEE (reference sequence). The CDR3 protein is CASSLSSLNDNEQFF. CDR3 sequence (DNA): TGTGCCAGCAGCTTGTCCAGTCTTAACGACAATGAGCAGTTCTTC.

V is TRBV20-1 and J is TRBJ2-3; D is ambiguous. The CDR3 runs 10 residues. The V gene lost 8 bases and the J gene lost 3 bases, with 6 bases spanning the gap. CDR1 and CDR2 (germline): DFQATT, SNEGSKA (reference sequence). CDR3 in amino acids: CSPKTDTQYF. The CDR3 DNA is TGCAGTCCAAAAACAGATACGCAGTATTTT.

This clone appeared a single time. This rearrangement joins TRBV9 to TRBJ1-4; possible D gene TRBD1, 5 bases. V was clipped by 1 base and J by 4 bases, with 8 bases between them. The CDR3 contains 14 residues. Germline V gene lookup returns CDR1 SGDLS and CDR2 YYNGEE. CDR3 region: CASSVWGNNEKLFF. DNA for the CDR3: TGTGCCAGCAGCGTATGGGGGAATAATGAAAAACTGTTTTTT.

In nucleotides, the CDR3 is TGCGCCAGCAGTAGGTCAGCCGAGGAGACCCAGTACTTC. Protein product: CASSRSAEETQYF. The rearrangement uses TRBV5-1 and TRBJ2-5, with D unclear. V dropped 5 bases and J dropped 5 bases, with 13 bases sitting between them. The CDR3 has 13 amino acids. The germline gives CDR1 SGHRS, CDR2 YFSETQ.

The rearrangement joins TRBV18 to TRBJ2-7; TRBD1 agrees at 9 bases. In germline, CDR1 is KGHSH, CDR2 LQKENI. V was clipped by 4 bases and J by 5 bases; unmatched bases: 9. This CDR3 comprises 15 residues. The CDR3 spells CASSLRRTGDHEQYF. The DNA for the CDR3 is TGTGCCAGCTCACTACGCCGGACAGGGGACCACGAGCAGTACTTC.

The V gene is TRBV6-6, the J gene TRBJ2-2; no clear D gene. This CDR3 has 14 residues. Trimming shortened V by 5 bases and J by 0 bases, and 7 bases separated the two germline ends. Germline values: CDR1 MNHNY, CDR2 SVGAGI (reference sequence). The CDR3 DNA sequence: TGTGCCAGCAGTAAGGCCGCGAACACCGGGGAGCTGTTTTTT. Amino acids: CASSKAANTGELFF.

The J gene is TRBJ1-6, the V gene TRBV7-8; TRBD1 matches at 9 bases. Trimming removed 5 bases from V and 10 bases from J; junction bases left unmatched: 3. The germline CDR1 and CDR2 sequences are SGHVS and FQNEAQ. The CDR3 has 13 residues. The CDR3 region is CASSRDRESPLHF. The CDR3, as DNA: TGTGCCAGCAGCCGGGACAGGGAATCACCCCTCCACTTT. The variable domain in full, with the rest retrieved from reference TRBV7-8 and TRBJ1-6, is GAGVSQSPRYKVAKRGQDVALRCDPISGHVSLFWYQQALGQGPEFLTYFQNEAQLDKSGLPSDRFFAERPEGSVSTLKIQRTQQEDSAVYLCASSRDRESPLHFGNGTRLTVT.

The chain employs TRBV7-9 and TRBJ1-1; D gene unclear. The germline CDR1 and CDR2 sequences are SEHNR and FQNEAQ (reference sequence). This CDR3 comprises 14 residues. Between the trimmed V and J ends, which lost 4 bases and 1 base, there was a span of 10 bases. The CDR3 loop reads CASSSLRENTEAFF. The CDR3 nucleotides are TGTGCCAGCAGCTCCTTACGGGAGAACACTGAAGCTTTCTTT.

The DNA for the CDR3 is TGTGCCAGCAGCTTGCGGGACAGGGGCAATCAGCCCCAGCATTTT. Translating gives CASSLRDRGNQPQHF. This chain uses TRBV5-8 with TRBJ1-5, with TRBD1 identical over 9 bases. Germline V gives CDR1 SGHTS, CDR2 YDEGEE. The V segment lost 1 base and the J segment 2 bases; nucleotides outside the gene matches: 1. The CDR3 contains 15 residues.